This passage covers 24 T cell receptor beta chains from one sample sequenced in a study of blood T cell repertoires in COVID-19. The data were produced by immunoSEQ multiplex PCR, yet TCRdb's version contains in-frame clones alone and is incomplete. Here the sample spans 100,000 to 150,000 clones, 60% to 80% being singletons. Sequencing used peripheral blood. The source of these receptors is a man aged 55 to 70 with acute or convalescent COVID-19.

The chain links TRBV3-1 (or the pseudogene TRBV3-2) to TRBJ1-3, with D maybe TRBD1 (5 bases). V gave up 1 base and J gave up 0 bases, with 7 bases separating them. The CDR3 runs 15 residues. In germline, CDR1 is LGHDT, CDR2 YNNKEL (reference sequence). This chain's CDR3 is CASSQARASGNTIYF. The CDR3 region has the DNA TGTGCCAGCAGCCAAGCCAGGGCCTCTGGAAACACCATATATTTT.

This chain connects TRBV2 to TRBJ2-5, with 7 bases matching TRBD1. The ends lost 3 bases at V and 1 base at J; junction bases unmatched: 8. The CDR3 sequence is 16 residues long. Per germline, CDR1 SNHLY and CDR2 FYNNEI. The CDR3 here is CASSDFLTGIQETQYF. CDR3 DNA: TGTGCCAGCAGTGATTTCTTGACAGGGATCCAAGAGACCCAGTACTTC.

CDR3 DNA: TGTGCCACCAGTGTCCCGGGTAGCAATCAGCCCCAGCATTTT. This sequence encodes CATSVPGSNQPQHF. The rearrangement uses TRBV24-1 and TRBJ1-5; the D is unclear. The length of the CDR3 is 14 residues. Germline V gene lookup returns CDR1 KGHDR and CDR2 SFDVKD. Trimming removed 5 bases from V and 0 bases from J, with 7 bases in between.

This chain links TRBV4-1 with TRBJ2-3, with 8 positions matching TRBD1. Trimming cost V 0 bases and J 0 bases; bases outside gene matches: 8. Per the germline V gene, CDR1 is MGHRA and CDR2 is YSYEKL. CDR3 size: 18 residues. Here the CDR3 reads CASSQEPGGLGSTDTQYF. The CDR3 DNA follows: TGCGCCAGCAGCCAAGAACCAGGGGGCCTAGGTAGCACAGATACGCAGTATTTT.

The genes are TRBV11-2 and TRBJ2-3, with 7 bases matching TRBD1. V was clipped by 1 base and J by 5 bases; unmatched bases: 6. Germline V gives CDR1 SGHAT, CDR2 FQNNGV. The CDR3 extends over 15 amino acids. As DNA, the CDR3 is TGTGCCAGCAGCTTAGTGGGGGCAGGGGGAGATACGCAGTATTTT. This gives the protein CASSLVGAGGDTQYF. Complete variable domain (other parts from reference TRBV11-2 and TRBJ2-3): EAGVAQSPRYKIIEKRQSVAFWCNPISGHATLYWYQQILGQGPKLLIQFQNNGVVDDSQLPKDRFSAERLKGVDSTLKIQPAKLEDSAVYLCASSLVGAGGDTQYFGPGTRLTVL.

In DNA form, the CDR3 reads TGTGCCAGCAGCTTGGCCGGGAAGACTGAAGCTTTCTTT. This translates into CASSLAGKTEAFF. This chain joins TRBV5-6 and TRBJ1-1; no clear D gene. Trimming took 0 bases from V and 5 from J, leaving 8 bases between them. Germline values: CDR1 SGHDT, CDR2 YYEEEE. The CDR3 runs to 13 residues.

The genes are TRBV18 and TRBJ1-2, with D unresolved. Germline CDR1 and CDR2: KGHSH and LQKENI. The CDR3 extends over 15 amino acids. The ends were cut back, 3 bases at V and 4 bases at J, with 15 bases in the middle. For the CDR3, the DNA is TGTGCCAGCTCACCGGGCCCGGGGATCGGCTATGGCTACACCTTC. Translating gives CASSPGPGIGYGYTF.

The V call is TRBV6-5, the J call TRBJ2-3, with 7 bases that match TRBD1. The CDR3 has 15 amino acids. Trimming took 6 bases from V and 3 from J; bases not matched to a gene: 9. Germline V CDR1 and CDR2: MNHEY, SVGAGI. The CDR3 protein is CASRRGAGGTDTQYF. The DNA of the CDR3 is TGTGCCAGCAGGAGAGGGGCAGGGGGTACAGATACGCAGTATTTT.

The rearrangement uses TRBV11-3 and TRBJ2-5; 8 positions match TRBD2. Per the germline V gene, CDR1 is SGHNT and CDR2 is YENEEA. V trimming: 0 bases; J trimming: 4 bases; junction bases outside the gene matches: 10. The CDR3 runs 17 residues. This CDR3 is CASSLDGTRRRGETQYF. DNA of the CDR3: TGTGCCAGCAGCTTAGATGGGACTAGACGGCGCGGAGAGACCCAGTACTTC.

This clone was seen a few times. The chain links TRBV2 to TRBJ2-2; 7 nucleotides agree with TRBD1. This CDR3 is built from 14 residues. J lost 6 bases, V lost 4 bases, and 5 bases had no gene match. The germline CDR1 and CDR2 sequences are SNHLY and FYNNEI. CDR3 in amino acids: CASSGQGWAGELFF. CDR3 bases: TGTGCCAGCAGTGGACAGGGTTGGGCCGGGGAGCTGTTTTTT.

The rearrangement uses TRBV11-2 and TRBJ2-2; perhaps TRBD1 as D (6 bases). V lost 1 base and J 1 base, leaving 7 bases between the germline ends. CDR3 length equals 15 residues. Germline CDR1 is SGHAT and CDR2 is FQNNGV. DNA of the CDR3: TGTGCCAGCAGCTTAGCACAGGGGAACACCGGGGAGCTGTTTTTT. This translates into CASSLAQGNTGELFF.

The rearrangement links TRBV29-1 to TRBJ1-2, with D unresolved. Germline lookup yields CDR1 SQVTM and CDR2 ANQGSEA. This CDR3 spans 12 amino acids. CDR3 amino acids: CSHYRDNYGYTF. CDR3 nucleotides: TGCAGTCATTACAGAGATAACTATGGCTACACCTTC.

This clone was counted a few times. J is TRBJ1-6 and V is TRBV30, with D tentatively TRBD1 (6 bases). Trimming stripped 6 bases from V and 8 bases from J, with 14 bases between. The CDR3 length is 13 residues. CDR1 and CDR2 from the germline V gene are GTSNPN and SVGIG (reference sequence). CDR3 coding DNA: TGTGCCTGCGCACCTCAGGGGTATTCACCCCTCCACTTT. Its protein product is CACAPQGYSPLHF.

The rearrangement links TRBV5-1 to TRBJ2-6; maybe TRBD1 (5 bases). Germline assignment: CDR1 SGHRS and CDR2 YFSETQ. This CDR3 region has 17 residues. Trimming removed 4 bases from V and 0 bases from J, with 14 bases in between. CDR3 sequence reads: CASSPTAKVSGANVLTF. The CDR3 nucleotides read TGCGCCAGCAGCCCGACAGCTAAGGTCTCTGGGGCCAACGTCCTGACTTTC. The full variable domain, completed using reference TRBV5-1 and TRBJ2-6, is KAGVTQTPRYLIKTRGQQVTLSCSPISGHRSVSWYQQTPGQGLQFLFEYFSETQRNKGNFPGRFSGRQFSNSRSEMNVSTLELGDSALYLCASSPTAKVSGANVLTFGAGSRLTVL.

The chain combines TRBV6-1 with TRBJ1-5; weak D call: TRBD1 (5 bases). Trimming took off 2 bases at V and 0 bases at J, with 14 bases between the two ends. Germline V gene sequence: CDR1 MNHNS, CDR2 SASEGT. The CDR3 is 17 amino acids. The CDR3 region is CASSELGRGGSNQPQHF. The CDR3, as DNA: TGTGCCAGCAGTGAATTGGGACGGGGGGGTAGCAATCAGCCCCAGCATTTT.

This chain connects TRBV24-1 to TRBJ1-1; D is undetermined. V was clipped by 2 bases and J by 7 bases, with 10 bases between them. The germline V gene encodes CDR1 KGHDR and CDR2 SFDVKD. The CDR3 extends over 13 amino acids. The CDR3 sequence is CATSDSTRSEAFF. For the CDR3, the DNA is TGTGCCACCAGTGATTCGACTCGCAGTGAAGCTTTCTTT.

V usage is TRBV30 and J usage is TRBJ1-2, with D uncertain. V was clipped by 5 bases and J by 3 bases, with 10 bases between them. Germline values: CDR1 GTSNPN, CDR2 SVGIG (reference sequence). This CDR3 has 12 amino acids. Here the CDR3 reads CAWAPGDYGYTF. The DNA of the CDR3 is TGTGCCTGGGCACCGGGAGACTATGGCTACACCTTC.

The chain links TRBV7-8 to TRBJ2-2, with 12 nucleotides matching TRBD2. Germline lookup yields CDR1 SGHVS and CDR2 FQNEAQ. The CDR3 has 18 residues. With V trimmed by 4 bases and J by 8 bases, 14 bases remained unmatched. The CDR3 coding sequence is TGTGCCAGCAGCTCCCCAGTTCTAGCGGGGGGGATTCGAGGGGAGCTGTTTTTT. The encoded protein is CASSSPVLAGGIRGELFF.

This clone was counted a single time. J is TRBJ2-7 and V is TRBV21-1; the D call in the table, TRBD2, was not verified against the DNA. TRBV21-1 is flagged as a pseudogene. This CDR3 has 18 amino acids. The DNA of the CDR3 is TGTGCCAGCAGCGCGCGGACTAGCGGGAGGGCCCCCGTTTACGAGCAGTACTTC. Translating it yields CASSARTSGRAPVYEQYF.

The chain uses TRBV6-4 and TRBJ2-1, with 12 bases fitting TRBD2. Germline V gene lookup returns CDR1 MRHNA and CDR2 SNTAGT. The trim removed 2 bases at V and 7 bases at J, leaving 6 bases unmatched. CDR3 length: 16 residues. CDR3 region: CASSDLPSGGANEQFF. DNA of the CDR3: TGTGCCAGCAGTGACCTCCCTAGCGGGGGGGCGAATGAGCAGTTCTTC.

The rearrangement joins TRBV15 to TRBJ1-2; TRBD1 matches 8 bases. The germline V gene has CDR1 LNHNV and CDR2 YYDKDF (reference sequence). The CDR3 runs 17 residues. J lost 6 bases, V lost 2 bases, and 14 bases had no gene match. DNA for the CDR3: TGTGCCACCAGCAGATCCCGACTTCTACCAGGGGGCCATGGCTACACCTTC. It translates to CATSRSRLLPGGHGYTF.

This chain joins TRBV30 and TRBJ1-2, with D perhaps matching TRBD1 (5 bases). Germline CDR1 is GTSNPN and CDR2 is SVGIG (reference sequence). The germline V and J ends were trimmed by 6 bases and 3 bases, with 20 bases remaining between them. CDR3 length: 15 residues. This chain's CDR3 is CACPGGLISDYGYTF. The CDR3 coding sequence is TGTGCCTGCCCGGGGGGGTTAATTTCGGACTATGGCTACACCTTC.

This clone appeared once. This sequence joins TRBV7-9 and TRBJ2-7, with D possibly matching TRBD2 (6 bases). The CDR3 is 13 amino acids. Germline-derived CDR1 and CDR2 are SEHNR and FQNEAQ (reference sequence). V lost 2 bases and J lost 5, with 10 bases in between. CDR3 loop: CASSLKSSDEQYF. The CDR3 bases are TGTGCCAGCAGCTTAAAGTCTAGCGACGAGCAGTACTTC. The whole variable domain, filled in from reference TRBV7-9 and TRBJ2-7, reads DTGVSQNPRHKITKRGQNVTFRCDPISEHNRLYWYRQTLGQGPEFLTYFQNEAQLEKSRLLSDRFSAERPKGSFSTLEIQRTEQGDSAMYLCASSLKSSDEQYFGPGTRLTVT.

This chain links TRBV18 with TRBJ2-5, with TRBD1 matching 10 bases. The CDR3 has 14 residues. The V gene end was trimmed by 2 bases and the J gene end by 4 bases; junction bases not matched to a gene: 1. The germline CDR1 and CDR2 sequences are KGHSH and LQKENI. The CDR3 DNA reads TGTGCCAGCTCACCAGGACAGGGGGTAGAGACCCAGTACTTC. This codes for CASSPGQGVETQYF.